These 20 T cell receptor beta chains share one sample of origin, sequenced in a study of control samples from healthy donors and cancer patients. Profiled with immunoSEQ multiplex PCR; TCRdb holds only in-frame clones, not every one. Of 100,000 to 150,000 clones listed, roughly 86% were seen once; the top ten hold 2.9%. Sequencing was performed on blood. The receptor set was obtained from a man in his sixties in good health.

The V call is TRBV5-6, the J call TRBJ2-2, with TRBD1 as a possible D gene (5 bases). CDR1 and CDR2 from the germline V gene are SGHDT and YYEEEE. The CDR3 runs 16 residues. Trimming pared 4 bases from V and 0 bases from J, leaving 13 bases between. DNA of the CDR3: TGTGCCAGCAGCATTGGGGCGCCCGCGAACACCGGGGAGCTGTTTTTT. Encoded protein: CASSIGAPANTGELFF.

This chain links TRBV19 with TRBJ1-5, with D unclear. V was clipped by 5 bases and J by 4 bases, with 9 bases between them. Germline CDR1 and CDR2: LNHDA and SQIVND (reference sequence). The length of the CDR3 is 13 residues. In DNA, the CDR3 is TGTGCCAGTAGTGTTAGCAGGAATCAGCCCCAGCATTTT. It is translated as CASSVSRNQPQHF.

V and J are TRBV6-4 and TRBJ1-1, with D unresolved. This CDR3 contains 12 residues. Germline CDR1 MRHNA, CDR2 SNTAGT. V was trimmed by 4 bases and J by 8 bases, leaving 11 bases between them. CDR3 sequence reads: CASSGPKGEAFF. CDR3 bases: TGTGCCAGCAGTGGACCCAAGGGAGAAGCTTTCTTT.

The chain carries TRBV2 and TRBJ1-5; D gene uncertain. The CDR3 extends over 14 amino acids. CDR1 SNHLY and CDR2 FYNNEI come from the germline V gene. V shed 11 bases and J shed 7 bases, with 21 bases lying between them. CDR3 nucleotide sequence: TGTGCCTACTCAGAAGTCGCAGGAATACAGCCCCAGCATTTT. It is translated as CAYSEVAGIQPQHF. The full variable domain, rest sourced from reference TRBV2 and TRBJ1-5, is EPEVTQTPSHQVTQMGQEVILRCVPISNHLYFYWYRQILGQKVEFLVSFYNNEISEKSEIFDDQFSVERPDGSNFTLKIRSTKLEDSAMYFCAYSEVAGIQPQHFGDGTRLSIL.

The chain has TRBV10-1 and TRBJ1-2; D gene unclear. This CDR3 comprises 17 residues. Trimming removed 7 bases at V and 0 bases at J, with 21 bases between. CDR1 WNHNN and CDR2 SYGVQD come from the germline V gene (reference sequence). This CDR3 is CASTLSESNRSNYGYTF. CDR3 DNA sequence: TGCGCCAGCACTCTCTCGGAGAGCAACCGTTCTAACTATGGCTACACCTTC.

The V gene is TRBV18, the J gene TRBJ2-7; D call uncertain. Trimming pared 3 bases from V and 7 bases from J, leaving 22 bases between. The CDR3 consists of 16 residues. Per germline, CDR1 KGHSH and CDR2 LQKENI. Here the CDR3 DNA reads TGTGCCAGCTCACCCAGGATCTTGACCCAAGTCGGTGAGCAGTACTTC. This encodes CASSPRILTQVGEQYF.

The rearrangement uses TRBV24-1 and TRBJ2-7; possibly TRBD1 or TRBD2 for D (6 bases each). The V end was cut by 7 bases, the J end by 5 bases, with 8 bases between. Germline lookup yields CDR1 KGHDR and CDR2 SFDVKD. The CDR3 consists of 11 residues. CDR3 DNA sequence: TGTGCCACCAGCGGGGGCCACGAGCAGTACTTC. Amino acid sequence: CATSGGHEQYF.

DNA for the CDR3: TGCGCCAGCAGCCAAGATGGGGGGGCAACCTCCTACGAGCAGTACTTC. Its translation: CASSQDGGATSYEQYF. V usage is TRBV4-1 and J usage is TRBJ2-7; maybe TRBD2 (7 bases). Germline loops: CDR1 MGHRA, CDR2 YSYEKL. Trimming removed 0 bases at V and 0 bases at J, with 12 bases between. CDR3 length: 16 residues.

The gene calls are TRBV7-3 and TRBJ2-6; 12 nucleotides match TRBD1. The CDR3 has 18 residues. Trimming at V came to 1 base and at J to 2 bases, leaving 3 bases not matched to a gene. Germline lookup yields CDR1 SGHTA and CDR2 FQGTGA. The CDR3 DNA follows: TGTGCCAGCAGCTTAATGGGACAGGGGGCTGCTGGGGCCAACGTCCTGACTTTC. This gives the protein CASSLMGQGAAGANVLTF.

The V call is TRBV7-2, the J call TRBJ1-1; D remains unclear. This CDR3 region has 14 residues. Germline CDR1 and CDR2: SGHTA and FQGNSA. Between the trimmed V and J ends, which lost 0 bases and 8 bases, there was a span of 13 bases. CDR3 sequence reads: CASSLARSGREAFF. The DNA for the CDR3 is TGTGCCAGCAGCTTAGCGCGGTCAGGAAGGGAAGCTTTCTTT.

This chain joins TRBV29-1 and TRBJ1-1, with 9 positions matching TRBD1. CDR1 is SQVTM and CDR2 is ANQGSEA in the germline V gene. J gave up 5 bases and V 7 bases, and 2 bases lay outside the gene matches. The CDR3 is 11 residues long. In DNA, the CDR3 is TGCAGCGGACAGGGGGGGACTGAAGCTTTCTTT. Protein: CSGQGGTEAFF.

The chain uses TRBV6-1 and TRBJ1-6; D remains ambiguous. V lost 2 bases, J lost 6 bases, and 8 bases lay in between. This CDR3 contains 14 residues. The germline CDR1 and CDR2 sequences are MNHNS and SASEGT. CDR3 residues: CASSEWQTNSPLHF. CDR3 in DNA: TGTGCCAGCAGTGAATGGCAGACTAATTCACCCCTCCACTTT.

The V and J genes are TRBV6-1 and TRBJ1-6, with D possibly being TRBD1 (5 bases). The CDR3 is 17 amino acids. Germline V CDR1 and CDR2: MNHNS, SASEGT. The V end lost 4 bases, the J end lost 7 bases, and 20 bases lay between the germline ends. The CDR3 DNA sequence: TGTGCCAGCAGTGCGGCCGGCCTCGGGGCGGAAAATTCACCCCTCCACTTT. Translating it yields CASSAAGLGAENSPLHF.

This clone was found once. The chain recombines TRBV6-1 with TRBJ1-6; TRBD1 is a possible D gene (5 bases). With 1 base removed from V and 6 bases from J, the gap between germline ends came to 10 bases. Germline lookup yields CDR1 MNHNS and CDR2 SASEGT. The CDR3 length is 15 residues. As DNA, the CDR3 is TGTGCCAGCAGTGAAGTGGGGGGATCTAATTCACCCCTCCACTTT. Its protein product is CASSEVGGSNSPLHF.

The rearrangement uses TRBV19 and TRBJ1-2; D is perhaps TRBD1 (5 bases). The CDR3 runs 16 residues. V was shortened by 7 bases and J by 5 bases, with 23 bases between the two germline ends. From germline, CDR1 is LNHDA and CDR2 SQIVND (reference sequence). This CDR3 is CASNWAPGTGEYGYTF. DNA for the CDR3: TGTGCCAGTAATTGGGCCCCCGGGACCGGGGAATATGGCTACACCTTC.

This clone was seen a single time. This chain uses TRBV27 with TRBJ1-2; the D gene is possibly TRBD1 (5 bases). Trimming took 2 bases from V and 5 from J, leaving 36 bases between them. This CDR3 is 22 amino acids long. CDR1 is MNHEY and CDR2 is SMNVEV in the germline V gene (reference sequence). The CDR3 DNA reads as TGTGCCAGCAGTTTACAGGGACGGAGAAATCTTCTTGGGACTATTTTCGTTTATGGCTACACCTTC. Translation gives CASSLQGRRNLLGTIFVYGYTF.

A note on this clone: At the DNA level, this CDR3 is encoded by other sequences in the same sample as well. CDR3 in DNA: TGTGCCAGCAGCTTAGGGCCCGGGGAGACCCAGTACTTC. Amino acids: CASSLGPGETQYF. The chain carries TRBV7-2 and TRBJ2-5; D ambiguous. This CDR3 is 13 amino acids long. Germline V gene data show CDR1 as SGHTA and CDR2 as FQGNSA. Trimming cost V 1 base and J 5 bases, with 8 bases left between them.

The V gene is TRBV4-3, the J gene TRBJ2-3, with TRBD1 as a possible D gene (5 bases). The V end was cut by 2 bases, the J end by 4 bases, with 16 bases between. Germline assignment: CDR1 LGHNA and CDR2 YSLEER. CDR3 length equals 16 residues. CDR3 residues: CASSQFLGQGADTQYF. Written as DNA, the CDR3 is TGCGCCAGCAGCCAATTTCTAGGACAAGGGGCAGATACGCAGTATTTT.

This rearrangement joins TRBV2 to TRBJ2-1, with 10 nucleotides matching TRBD1. Germline CDR1 is SNHLY and CDR2 is FYNNEI. J gave up 4 bases and V 1 base, and 4 bases lay outside the gene matches. This CDR3 has 16 residues. CDR3 region: CASSEGGTGAYNEQFF. The CDR3 DNA reads as TGTGCCAGCAGTGAAGGTGGGACAGGGGCTTACAATGAGCAGTTCTTC.

V gene TRBV21-1 combines with J gene TRBJ2-7; whether TRBD1, the table's D call, matches the DNA was not checked. TRBV21-1 is deemed a pseudogene. The CDR3 length is 17 residues. For the CDR3, the DNA is TGTGCCAGCAGCCCCACCTCTACCGGGACATACTCCTACGAGCAGTACTTC. Amino acid sequence: CASSPTSTGTYSYEQYF.